This T cell receptor beta chain was captured in a study of blood T cell repertoires in COVID-19. Study-level information: T cells, B-cell-depleted T cells, or PBMCs provided the cDNA or gDNA that served as material.

The germline CDR1 and CDR2 sequences are LNHDA and SQIVND (reference sequence). The length of the CDR3 is 15 residues. Trimming removed 3 bases at V and 4 bases at J, with 12 bases between. The table came from immunoSEQ multiplex PCR; TCRdb's copy has only in-frame clones and leaves some out. The sample includes 30,000 to 35,000 clones, 70% to 90% of them seen just once. The chain has TRBV19 and TRBJ1-4; no reliable D call. This clonotype was sampled from a human donor in a cohort sampled during active COVID-19. Sequenced: peripheral blood. The CDR3 is CASSMGGGFNEKLFF. In DNA, the CDR3 is TGTGCCAGTAGTATGGGTGGCGGATTTAATGAAAAACTGTTTTTT.